The TCR beta chain described here comes from a study of shared clonotypes between healthy human individuals. Findings and caveats of the study: Naive CD4 clonotype sharing across four donors was approximately 5.2%. Clonotype sharing among donors was expected to depend on sequencing depth.

Naive CD8 cells lacked CD45RO, underwent positive selection for CCR7 and left out terminally differentiated effector memory CD45RA+ cells. Replicate PCRs from sorted subsets contained roughly 190 ng DNA, which is 29,000 or so T cell genomes. Produced via immunoSEQ multiplex PCR; TCRdb's table is partial and in-frame only. The repertoire has about 1,900,000 clones, 85% to 95% of them found once; the top ten carry 1.2%. Notes on this clone: What it binds is unknown.

The CDR3 length is 17 residues. Germline V CDR1 and CDR2: SGHTA, FQGTGA. V was trimmed by 3 bases and J by 1 base, leaving 13 bases between them. The clonotype originates from a young man in good health. Sequencing input: naive CD8+ T cells sorted from blood. The rearrangement joins TRBV7-3 to TRBJ2-6, with no clear D. The CDR3 nucleotides are TGTGCCAGCAGCTTCTCCGGCGCGCCTTCTGGGGCCAACGTCCTGACTTTC. Its protein is CASSFSGAPSGANVLTF.